This paragraph covers one TCR beta chain sequence. The sample belongs to a study of OX40 agonist ivuxolimab in advanced cancers. TCRdb's table, derived via immunoSEQ multiplex PCR, lists solely in-frame clones and lacks some. The sample consists of roughly 63,000 clones, about 91% of them appearing once. This TCR derives from an adult with an advanced solid tumor such as melanoma, head and neck, liver or kidney cancer. The sequenced sample was CD4+ or CD8+ T cells sorted from blood, obtained in a trial of the OX40 agonist ivuxolimab.

The CDR3 reads CASSLANEQYF. In DNA, the CDR3 is TGTGCCAGCAGCTTAGCGAACGAGCAGTACTTC. The V call is TRBV7-9, the J call TRBJ2-7; no clear D gene. This CDR3 comprises 11 residues. The V gene's germline CDR1 is SEHNR and CDR2 FQNEAQ (reference sequence). V lost 0 bases, J lost 5 bases, and 2 bases lay in between.